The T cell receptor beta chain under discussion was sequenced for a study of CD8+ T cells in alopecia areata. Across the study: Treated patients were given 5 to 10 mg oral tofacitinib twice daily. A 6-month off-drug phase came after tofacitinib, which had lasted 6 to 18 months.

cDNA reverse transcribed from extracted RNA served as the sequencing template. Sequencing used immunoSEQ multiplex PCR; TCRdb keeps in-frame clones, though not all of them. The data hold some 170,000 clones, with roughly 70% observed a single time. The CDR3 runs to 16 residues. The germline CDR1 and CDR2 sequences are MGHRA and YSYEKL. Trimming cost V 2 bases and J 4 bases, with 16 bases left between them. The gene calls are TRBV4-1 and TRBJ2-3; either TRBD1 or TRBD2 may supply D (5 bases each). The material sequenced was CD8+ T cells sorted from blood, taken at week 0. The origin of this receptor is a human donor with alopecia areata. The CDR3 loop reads CASSQSALRGADTQYF. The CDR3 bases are TGCGCCAGCAGCCAATCCGCCCTGAGGGGCGCAGATACGCAGTATTTT.